This note documents a single T cell receptor beta chain sequence. Its antigen is not identified. This record belongs to a study of CD8+CD57+ T cells in acquired aplastic anemia. V was cut by 7 bases and J by 2 bases, with 10 bases left in between. The V gene's germline CDR1 is MNHNS and CDR2 SASEGT. CDR3 length: 13 residues. Study outcomes and limitations: Patients showed no significant difference from controls in CD8+ Simpson's diversity. Around 29 shared CD8+ CDR3s appeared highly expressed within patients' immunodominant clones.

Sequenced patients had shown CD8+CD57+ cell expansion by flow cytometry. For CDR3 and TCR beta VDJ profiling, genomic DNA was the template used. TCRdb analysed the reads with MiXCR anew, one entry per CDR3 protein. The sample carries roughly 500,000 distinct CDR3 sequences, roughly a third recorded once. Source material: sorted CD4+, CD8+, or CD8+CD57+ T cells (not recorded which) from PBMCs. The chain links TRBV6-1 to TRBJ2-3, with D hard to call. The clonotype originates from a human donor with aplastic anemia. Here the CDR3 reads CASILSHTDTQYF. DNA of the CDR3: TGTGCCAGCATACTATCCCACACAGATACGCAGTATTTT.